Listed below are T cell receptor beta chains from one sample, sequenced in a study of OX40 agonist ivuxolimab in advanced cancers. The data were produced by immunoSEQ multiplex PCR, yet TCRdb's version contains in-frame clones alone and is incomplete. The table has around 90,000 clones, more than 85% seen once. The sample was CD4+ or CD8+ T cells sorted from blood, taken in a trial of the OX40 agonist ivuxolimab. Every receptor here comes from an adult with an advanced solid tumor such as melanoma, head and neck, liver or kidney cancer. The CDR3 runs from the conserved cysteine through the conserved F or W. A D gene is named only where the DNA matches it firmly. Size values are once, few and many counts, or a class for expanded clones, and some rows have none.

j_call	clone_size	v_call	d_call	cdr3_aa	cdr3_nt
TRBJ1-5	-	TRBV9	-	CASSVGRDGNQPQHF	TGTGCCAGCAGCGTAGGAAGGGATGGCAATCAGCCCCAGCATTTT
TRBJ1-5	-	TRBV28	TRBD1	CASSLGQGVGQPQHF	TGTGCCAGCAGTTTGGGACAGGGGGTAGGTCAGCCCCAGCATTTT
TRBJ2-1	-	TRBV6-5	-	CASSYAGLSYNEQFF	TGTGCCAGCAGTTACGCGGGACTCTCCTACAATGAGCAGTTCTTC
TRBJ2-3	-	TRBV5-4	-	CASSLAGWADTQYF	TGTGCCAGCAGCTTGGCGGGGTGGGCAGATACGCAGTATTTT
TRBJ2-2	-	TRBV5-8	-	CASSLDGQTGELFF	TGTGCCAGCAGCTTAGACGGCCAAACCGGGGAGCTGTTTTTT
TRBJ2-4	-	TRBV5-1	-	CASSLTSLAKNIQYF	TGCGCCAGCAGCTTGACCTCGCTAGCCAAAAACATTCAGTACTTC
TRBJ2-7	-	TRBV27	-	CASRPQAQTRIPYEQYF	TGTGCCAGCAGACCCCAGGCCCAGACAAGAATTCCCTACGAGCAGTACTTC
TRBJ2-5	-	TRBV27	-	CASSLRGQETQYF	TGTGCCAGCAGTTTAAGGGGGCAAGAGACCCAGTACTTC
TRBJ2-6	-	TRBV11-2	-	CASSWALNNVLTF	TGTGCCAGCAGCTGGGCCCTAAACAACGTCCTGACTTTC
TRBJ1-4	-	TRBV9	-	CASSGGLPNEKLFF	TGTGCCAGCAGCGGAGGGTTACCTAATGAAAAACTGTTTTTT
TRBJ2-5	once	TRBV5-1	-	CASSFSGARTQETQYF	TGCGCCAGCAGCTTCTCGGGGGCGCGGACCCAAGAGACCCAGTACTTC
TRBJ2-1	-	TRBV6-1	TRBD1	CASRAGTGINEQFF	TGTGCCAGCAGAGCCGGGACAGGGATAAATGAGCAGTTCTTC
TRBJ2-3	-	TRBV18	-	CASSGAGTDTQYF	TGTGCCAGCTCGGGGGCCGGCACAGATACGCAGTATTTT
TRBJ2-3	-	TRBV7-2	TRBD2	CASSWKAGGPSDTQYF	TGTGCCAGCAGCTGGAAAGCGGGAGGGCCATCCGATACGCAGTATTTT
TRBJ2-3	-	TRBV28	-	CASSYPGIQPYSTDTQYF	TGTGCCAGCAGTTACCCCGGGATCCAGCCCTACAGCACAGATACGCAGTATTTT
TRBJ2-7	-	TRBV21-1	-	CASRPTGNEQYF	TGTGCCAGCAGGCCTACAGGGAACGAGCAGTACTTC
TRBJ2-4	-	TRBV4-2	-	CASSQTGSAKNIQYF	TGTGCCAGCAGCCAAACAGGGAGTGCCAAAAACATTCAGTACTTC
TRBJ1-2	-	TRBV5-1	TRBD1	CASSLSLGQGDYGYTF	TGCGCCAGCAGCTTGAGCCTGGGACAGGGGGACTATGGCTACACCTTC
TRBJ1-1	-	TRBV20-1	-	CSAGTGSQAFF	TGCAGTGCTGGGACGGGCAGTCAAGCTTTCTTT
TRBJ2-5	-	TRBV28	TRBD2	CASASLRLLAGSQETQYF	TGTGCCAGCGCCTCCCTGCGCCTACTAGCGGGAAGCCAAGAGACCCAGTACTTC
TRBJ1-6	-	TRBV27	-	CASSPRPSYNSPLHF	TGTGCCAGCAGTCCCCGGCCCTCCTATAATTCACCCCTCCACTTT
TRBJ1-3	-	TRBV28	-	CASSPPRLGPSGNTIYF	TGTGCCAGCAGTCCCCCTCGGTTAGGCCCCTCTGGAAACACCATATATTTT